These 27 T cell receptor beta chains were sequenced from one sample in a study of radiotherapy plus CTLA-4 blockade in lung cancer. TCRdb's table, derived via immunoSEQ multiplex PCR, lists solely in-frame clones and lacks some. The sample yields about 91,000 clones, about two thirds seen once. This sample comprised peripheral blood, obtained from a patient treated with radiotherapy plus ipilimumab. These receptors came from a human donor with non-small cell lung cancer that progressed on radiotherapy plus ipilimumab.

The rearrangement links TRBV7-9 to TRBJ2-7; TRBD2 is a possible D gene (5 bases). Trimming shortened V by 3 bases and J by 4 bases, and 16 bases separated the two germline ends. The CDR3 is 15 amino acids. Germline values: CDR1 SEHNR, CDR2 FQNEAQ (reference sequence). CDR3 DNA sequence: TGTGCCAGCAGCTTCCCGTTGAGGGAAGGGTACGAGCAGTACTTC. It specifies CASSFPLREGYEQYF.

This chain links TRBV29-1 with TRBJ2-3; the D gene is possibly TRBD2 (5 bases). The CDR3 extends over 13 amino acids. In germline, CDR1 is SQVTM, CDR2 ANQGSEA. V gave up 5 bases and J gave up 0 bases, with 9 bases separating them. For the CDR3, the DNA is TGCAGCGTTAGAACTAGGAGCACAGATACGCAGTATTTT. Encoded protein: CSVRTRSTDTQYF.

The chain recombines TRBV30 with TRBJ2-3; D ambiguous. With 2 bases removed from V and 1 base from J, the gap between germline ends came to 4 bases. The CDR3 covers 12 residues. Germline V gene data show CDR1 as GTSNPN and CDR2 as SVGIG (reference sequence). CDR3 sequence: CAWSRGTDTQYF. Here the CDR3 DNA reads TGTGCCTGGAGTAGGGGCACAGATACGCAGTATTTT. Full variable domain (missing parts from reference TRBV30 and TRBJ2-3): SQTIHQWPATLVQPVGSPLSLECTVEGTSNPNLYWYRQAAGRGLQLLFYSVGIGQISSEVPQNLSASRPQDRQFILSSKKLLLSDSGFYLCAWSRGTDTQYFGPGTRLTVL.

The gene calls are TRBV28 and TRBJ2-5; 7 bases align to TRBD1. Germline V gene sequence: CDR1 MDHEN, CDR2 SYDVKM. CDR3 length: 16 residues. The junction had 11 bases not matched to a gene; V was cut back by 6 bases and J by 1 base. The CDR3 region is CASSSLQGLVQETQYF. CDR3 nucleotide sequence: TGTGCCAGCAGCTCATTACAGGGGCTCGTCCAAGAGACCCAGTACTTC.

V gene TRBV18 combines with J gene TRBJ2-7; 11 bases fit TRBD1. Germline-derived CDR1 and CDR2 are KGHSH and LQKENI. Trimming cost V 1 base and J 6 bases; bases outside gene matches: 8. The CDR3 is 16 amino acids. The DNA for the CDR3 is TGTGCCAGCTCACCACTCTCACCGGACAGGGGGCGCGAGCAGTACTTC. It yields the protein CASSPLSPDRGREQYF. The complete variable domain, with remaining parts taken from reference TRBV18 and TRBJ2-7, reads NAGVMQNPRHLVRRRGQEARLRCSPMKGHSHVYWYRQLPEEGLKFMVYLQKENIIDESGMPKERFSAEFPKEGPSILRIQQVVRGDSAAYFCASSPLSPDRGREQYFGPGTRLTVT.

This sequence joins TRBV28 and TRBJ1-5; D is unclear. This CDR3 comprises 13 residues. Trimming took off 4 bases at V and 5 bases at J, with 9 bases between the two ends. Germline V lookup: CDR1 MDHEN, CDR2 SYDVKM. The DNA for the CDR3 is TGTGCCAGCAGTTACAGATTAGATCAGCCCCAGCATTTT. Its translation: CASSYRLDQPQHF.

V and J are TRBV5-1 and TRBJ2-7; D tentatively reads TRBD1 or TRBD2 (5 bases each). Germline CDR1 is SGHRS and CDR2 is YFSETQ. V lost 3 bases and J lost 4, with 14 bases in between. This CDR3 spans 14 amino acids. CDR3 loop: CASSSDRDAYEQYF. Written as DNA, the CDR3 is TGCGCCAGCAGCTCTGATCGGGACGCTTACGAGCAGTACTTC.

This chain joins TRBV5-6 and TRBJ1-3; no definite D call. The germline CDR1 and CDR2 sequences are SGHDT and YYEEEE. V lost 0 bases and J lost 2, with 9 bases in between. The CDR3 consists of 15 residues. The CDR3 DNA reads TGTGCCAGCAGCTTGGAAATCGGAACTGGAAACACCATATATTTT. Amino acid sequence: CASSLEIGTGNTIYF.

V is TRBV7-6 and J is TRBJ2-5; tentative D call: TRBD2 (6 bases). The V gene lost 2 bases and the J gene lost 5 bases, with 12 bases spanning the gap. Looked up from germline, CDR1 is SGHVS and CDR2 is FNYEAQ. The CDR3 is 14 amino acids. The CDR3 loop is CASSLRGVEETQYF. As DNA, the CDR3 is TGTGCCAGCAGCTTACGCGGGGTCGAGGAGACCCAGTACTTC.

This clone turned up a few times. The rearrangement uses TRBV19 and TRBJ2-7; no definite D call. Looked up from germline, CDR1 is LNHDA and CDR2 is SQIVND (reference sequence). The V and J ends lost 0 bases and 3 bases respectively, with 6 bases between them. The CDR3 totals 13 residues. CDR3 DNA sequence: TGTGCCAGTAGTATAGATGGGAACTACGAGCAGTACTTC. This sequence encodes CASSIDGNYEQYF. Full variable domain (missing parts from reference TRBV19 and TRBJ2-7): DGGITQSPKYLFRKEGQNVTLSCEQNLNHDAMYWYRQDPGQGLRLIYYSQIVNDFQKGDIAEGYSVSREKKESFPLTVTSAQKNPTAFYLCASSIDGNYEQYFGPGTRLTVT.

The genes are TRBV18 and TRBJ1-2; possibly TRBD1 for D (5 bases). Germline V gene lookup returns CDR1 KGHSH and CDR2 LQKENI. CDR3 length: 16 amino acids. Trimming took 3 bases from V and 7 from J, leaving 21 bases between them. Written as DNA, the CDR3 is TGTGCCAGCTCACCCGGGGGGGTGGAACAAGACGGTGGCTACACCTTC. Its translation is CASSPGGVEQDGGYTF.

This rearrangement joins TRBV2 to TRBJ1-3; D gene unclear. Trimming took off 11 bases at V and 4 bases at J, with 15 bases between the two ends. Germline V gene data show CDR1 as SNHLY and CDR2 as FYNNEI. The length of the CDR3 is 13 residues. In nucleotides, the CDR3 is TGTGCCGCCACGGGAGGGAGGGGAAACACCATATATTTT. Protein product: CAATGGRGNTIYF.

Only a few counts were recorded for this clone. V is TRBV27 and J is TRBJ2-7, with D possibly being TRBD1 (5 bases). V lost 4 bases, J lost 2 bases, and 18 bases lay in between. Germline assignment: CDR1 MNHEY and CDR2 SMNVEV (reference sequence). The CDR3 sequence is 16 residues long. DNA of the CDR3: TGTGCCAGCAGTTATACAGGCACCTCTTTGCCCTACGAGCAGTACTTC. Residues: CASSYTGTSLPYEQYF.

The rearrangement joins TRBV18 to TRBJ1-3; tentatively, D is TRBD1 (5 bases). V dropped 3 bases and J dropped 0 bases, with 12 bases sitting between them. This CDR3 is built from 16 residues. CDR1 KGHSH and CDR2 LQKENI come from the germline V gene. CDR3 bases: TGTGCCAGCTCACCCAATAAGGGGAGCTCTGGAAACACCATATATTTT. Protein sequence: CASSPNKGSSGNTIYF. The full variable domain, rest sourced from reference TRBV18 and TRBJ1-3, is NAGVMQNPRHLVRRRGQEARLRCSPMKGHSHVYWYRQLPEEGLKFMVYLQKENIIDESGMPKERFSAEFPKEGPSILRIQQVVRGDSAAYFCASSPNKGSSGNTIYFGEGSWLTVV.

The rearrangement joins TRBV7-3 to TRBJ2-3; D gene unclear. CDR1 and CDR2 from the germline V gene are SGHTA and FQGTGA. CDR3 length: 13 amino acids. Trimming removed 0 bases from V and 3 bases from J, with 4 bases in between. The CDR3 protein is CASSLTGTDTQYF. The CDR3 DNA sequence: TGTGCCAGCAGCTTAACGGGAACAGATACGCAGTATTTT.

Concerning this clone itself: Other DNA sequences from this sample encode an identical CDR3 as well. In DNA, the CDR3 is TGTGCCAGCAGCGATACAGGGGGCAATGGCTACACCTTC. It specifies CASSDTGGNGYTF. This chain links TRBV5-6 with TRBJ1-2, with TRBD1 matching over 9 bases. Germline-derived CDR1 and CDR2 are SGHDT and YYEEEE. This CDR3 contains 13 residues. The V and J ends lost 4 bases and 6 bases, in that order; junction bases with no gene match: 4.

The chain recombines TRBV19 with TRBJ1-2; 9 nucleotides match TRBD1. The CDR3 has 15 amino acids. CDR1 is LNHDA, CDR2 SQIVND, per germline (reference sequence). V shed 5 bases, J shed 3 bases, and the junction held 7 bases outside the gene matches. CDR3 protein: CASSVPGQGDYGYTF. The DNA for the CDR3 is TGTGCCAGTAGTGTCCCGGGACAGGGTGACTATGGCTACACCTTC.

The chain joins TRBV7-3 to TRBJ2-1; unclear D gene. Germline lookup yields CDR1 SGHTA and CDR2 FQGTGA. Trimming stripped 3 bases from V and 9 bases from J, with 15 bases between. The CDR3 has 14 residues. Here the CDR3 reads CASSFHKGSFEQFF. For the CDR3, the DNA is TGTGCCAGCAGCTTTCACAAAGGGTCGTTTGAGCAGTTCTTC.

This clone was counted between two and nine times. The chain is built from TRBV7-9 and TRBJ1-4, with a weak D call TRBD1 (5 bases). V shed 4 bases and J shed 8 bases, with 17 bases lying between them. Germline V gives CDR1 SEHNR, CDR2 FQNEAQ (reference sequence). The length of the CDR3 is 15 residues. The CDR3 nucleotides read TGTGCCAGCAGCTACGGAGCGGGTGGGGGAGAAAAACTGTTTTTT. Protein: CASSYGAGGGEKLFF.

This CDR3 is CASSLAGGHYEQYF. CDR3 coding DNA: TGTGCCAGCAGCTTAGCGGGAGGGCACTACGAGCAGTACTTC. V and J are TRBV7-8 and TRBJ2-7; TRBD2 agrees at 7 bases. Germline V gives CDR1 SGHVS, CDR2 FQNEAQ. V was clipped by 0 bases and J by 3 bases; unmatched bases: 2. The CDR3 has 14 amino acids.

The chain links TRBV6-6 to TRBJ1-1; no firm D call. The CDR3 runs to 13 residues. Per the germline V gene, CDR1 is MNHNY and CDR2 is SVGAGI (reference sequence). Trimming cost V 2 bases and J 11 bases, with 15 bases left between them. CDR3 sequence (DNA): TGTGCCAGCAGTTACGGGCACCCTTTTTGGGCTTTCTTT. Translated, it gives CASSYGHPFWAFF.

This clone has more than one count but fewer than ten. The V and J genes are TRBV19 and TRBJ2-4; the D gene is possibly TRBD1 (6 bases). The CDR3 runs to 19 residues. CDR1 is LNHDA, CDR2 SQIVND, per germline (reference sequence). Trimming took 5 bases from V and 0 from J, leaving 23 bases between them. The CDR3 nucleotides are TGTGCCAGTAGTCTGTCGACAGGTACGAATGGACTAGCCAAAAACATTCAGTACTTC. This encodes CASSLSTGTNGLAKNIQYF. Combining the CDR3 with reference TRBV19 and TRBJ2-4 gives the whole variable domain DGGITQSPKYLFRKEGQNVTLSCEQNLNHDAMYWYRQDPGQGLRLIYYSQIVNDFQKGDIAEGYSVSREKKESFPLTVTSAQKNPTAFYLCASSLSTGTNGLAKNIQYFGAGTRLSVL.

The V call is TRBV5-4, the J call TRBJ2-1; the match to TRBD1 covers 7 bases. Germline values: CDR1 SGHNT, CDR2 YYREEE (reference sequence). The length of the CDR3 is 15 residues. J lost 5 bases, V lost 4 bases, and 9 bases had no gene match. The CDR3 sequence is CASSPPARGNNEQFF. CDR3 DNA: TGTGCCAGCAGCCCTCCCGCCAGGGGGAACAATGAGCAGTTCTTC.

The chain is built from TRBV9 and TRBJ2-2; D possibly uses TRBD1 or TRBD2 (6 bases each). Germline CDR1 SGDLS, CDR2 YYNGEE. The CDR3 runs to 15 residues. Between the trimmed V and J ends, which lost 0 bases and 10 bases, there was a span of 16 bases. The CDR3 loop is CASSVGDGGLEELFF. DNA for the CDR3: TGTGCCAGCAGCGTAGGGGACGGGGGCCTGGAGGAGCTGTTTTTT.

The CDR3 sequence is CASSEVGTSGKNEQFF. For the CDR3, the DNA is TGTGCCAGCAGTGAAGTTGGGACTAGCGGGAAGAATGAGCAGTTCTTC. This chain connects TRBV2 to TRBJ2-1; 13 bases fit TRBD2. The CDR3 loop spans 16 amino acids. Germline CDR1 is SNHLY and CDR2 is FYNNEI. The junction had 4 bases not matched to a gene; V was cut back by 1 base and J by 7 bases.

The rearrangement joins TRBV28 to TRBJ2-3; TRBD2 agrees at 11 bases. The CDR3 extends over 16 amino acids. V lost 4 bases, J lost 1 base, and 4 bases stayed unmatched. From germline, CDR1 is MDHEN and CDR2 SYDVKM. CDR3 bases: TGTGCCAGCAGTTCCTTTAGCGGGGGGGGCACAGATACGCAGTATTTT. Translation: CASSSFSGGGTDTQYF.

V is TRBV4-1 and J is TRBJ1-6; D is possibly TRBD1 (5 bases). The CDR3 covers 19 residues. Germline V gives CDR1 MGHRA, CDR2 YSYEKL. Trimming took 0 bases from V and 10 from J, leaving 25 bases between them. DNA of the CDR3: TGCGCCAGCAGCCAAGATCTATTCGGTTTGATAAGGGGTAGCTCACCCCTCCACTTT. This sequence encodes CASSQDLFGLIRGSSPLHF.